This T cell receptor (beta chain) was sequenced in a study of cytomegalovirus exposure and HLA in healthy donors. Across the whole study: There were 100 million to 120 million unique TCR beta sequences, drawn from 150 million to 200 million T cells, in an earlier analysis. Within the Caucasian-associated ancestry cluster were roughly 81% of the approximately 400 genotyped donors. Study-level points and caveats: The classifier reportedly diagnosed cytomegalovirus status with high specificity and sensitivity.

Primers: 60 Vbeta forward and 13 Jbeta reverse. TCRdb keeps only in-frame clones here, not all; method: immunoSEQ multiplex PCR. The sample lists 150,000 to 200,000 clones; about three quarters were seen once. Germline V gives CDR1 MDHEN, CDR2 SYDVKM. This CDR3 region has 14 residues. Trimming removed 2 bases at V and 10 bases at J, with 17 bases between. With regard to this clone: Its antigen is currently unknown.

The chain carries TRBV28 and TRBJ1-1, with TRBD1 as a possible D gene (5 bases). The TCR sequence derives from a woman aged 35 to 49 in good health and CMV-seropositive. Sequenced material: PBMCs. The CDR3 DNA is TGTGCCAGCAGTTTAGAGTGGCGCGGGGGGGGAGCTTTCTTT. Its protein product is CASSLEWRGGGAFF.